The 30 T cell receptor beta chains given below trace back to one sample, sequenced in a study of T-cell reconstitution after alpha-beta-depleted transplantation in children. Preparation of the TCRbeta library used unique molecular identifiers. MiXCR, applied by TCRdb to the PCR reads, yields one record per CDR3 protein. The sample lists about 500,000 distinct CDR3 sequences, less than 35% occurring once. The sample consisted of PBMCs from the stem cell graft donor, taken from the stem cell graft. Source of these receptors: a human donor who donated a stem cell graft to a child with aplastic anemia.

The sample holds a few counts of this clonotype. The gene calls are TRBV4-3 and TRBJ2-1; 11 nucleotides agree with TRBD2. The CDR3 runs 15 residues. Germline V lookup: CDR1 LGHNA, CDR2 YSLEER. V lost 4 bases, J lost 7 bases, and 6 bases stayed unmatched. The DNA of the CDR3 is TGCGCCAGCAGCCCGGGACTAGCGGAACTTAATGAGCAGTTCTTC. Translated: CASSPGLAELNEQFF.

This clonotype was seen more than once but under ten times. The chain recombines TRBV12-3 or TRBV12-4 with TRBJ1-5, with TRBD1 matching 8 bases. The J segment lost 7 bases and the V segment lost 5 bases, leaving 7 bases of the junction unmatched. The CDR3 spans 14 residues. CDR3 protein: CASSPGQAQQPQHF. The CDR3 bases are TGTGCCAGCAGTCCGGGACAGGCGCAACAGCCCCAGCATTTT.

This clonotype was recorded a few times. This chain joins TRBV20-1 and TRBJ2-1; possibly TRBD2 for D (5 bases). Trimming removed 5 bases from V and 7 bases from J, with 12 bases in between. Germline-derived CDR1 and CDR2 are DFQATT and SNEGSKA (reference sequence). This CDR3 is 12 amino acids long. CDR3 loop: CSAPRLQNEQFF. CDR3 DNA: TGCAGTGCTCCCCGACTACAAAATGAGCAGTTCTTC.

CDR3 in amino acids: CASSQGGSEKLFF. The CDR3 DNA is TGTGCCAGCAGCCAAGGGGGTAGTGAAAAACTGTTTTTT. This chain links TRBV14 with TRBJ1-4; D gene unclear. This CDR3 spans 13 amino acids. Germline-derived CDR1 and CDR2 are SGHDN and FVKESK. Trimming took off 1 base at V and 7 bases at J, with 7 bases between the two ends.

The chain couples TRBV20-1 to TRBJ1-1; 7 nucleotides agree with TRBD1. V was pared by 0 bases and J by 2 bases, with 3 bases of the junction left unmatched. The CDR3 runs to 14 residues. CDR1 is DFQATT, CDR2 SNEGSKA, per germline (reference sequence). The CDR3 nucleotides are TGCAGTGCTAGAGATGGGACAGATAACACTGAAGCTTTCTTT. Translating it yields CSARDGTDNTEAFF.

This clonotype was counted between two and nine times. This chain links TRBV24-1 with TRBJ1-6, with a weak D call TRBD1 (5 bases). Trimming cost V 4 bases and J 10 bases, with 10 bases left between them. Germline CDR1 reads KGHDR; CDR2 reads SFDVKD. This CDR3 has 13 amino acids. CDR3 amino acids: CATSETVGSPLHF. The DNA of the CDR3 is TGTGCCACCAGTGAGACAGTGGGGTCACCCCTCCACTTT.

This clonotype was counted only a few times. V gene TRBV12-3 or TRBV12-4 combines with J gene TRBJ2-5, with unresolved D. Trimming took off 2 bases at V and 1 base at J, with 8 bases between the two ends. The CDR3 sequence is 14 residues long. DNA for the CDR3: TGTGCCAGCAGTTTATTCACAGTCCAAGAGACCCAGTACTTC. It specifies CASSLFTVQETQYF.

This sequence joins TRBV6-2 or TRBV6-3 and TRBJ2-5; 12 bases are a match to TRBD2. Germline trimming cut 6 bases from V and 0 bases from J; bases unmatched to any gene: 8. Germline lookup yields CDR1 MNHEY and CDR2 SVGEGT. CDR3 length: 17 residues. CDR3 amino acids: CASRQGLAGKYQETQYF. As DNA, the CDR3 is TGTGCCAGCAGACAGGGACTAGCGGGCAAGTACCAAGAGACCCAGTACTTC.

The genes are TRBV7-2 and TRBJ2-3; D may match TRBD1 or TRBD2 (6 bases each). Per germline, CDR1 SGHTA and CDR2 FQGNSA. V lost 0 bases and J 3 bases, leaving 13 bases between the germline ends. CDR3 length: 16 residues. The CDR3 sequence: CASSLAVGGGTDTQYF. The DNA of the CDR3 is TGTGCCAGCAGCTTAGCAGTCGGGGGCGGGACAGATACGCAGTATTTT.

In this sample, this clonotype turned up a few times. This chain links TRBV7-8 with TRBJ1-1; a weak D match, TRBD1 (5 bases). V lost 3 bases and J 1 base, leaving 15 bases between the germline ends. Germline loops: CDR1 SGHVS, CDR2 FQNEAQ. The CDR3 has 16 amino acids. As DNA, the CDR3 is TGTGCCAGCAGCTTCCTCTTGTCTACAGGGAACACTGAAGCTTTCTTT. Amino acid sequence: CASSFLLSTGNTEAFF.

This clonotype was seen a handful of times. The chain is built from TRBV12-3 or TRBV12-4 and TRBJ1-1; D gene ambiguous. Trimming left V 2 bases short and J 1 base short, with 14 bases between. The CDR3 is made up of 16 amino acids. CDR3 loop: CASSLWSTSGNTEAFF. CDR3 DNA sequence: TGTGCCAGCAGTTTATGGTCCACCTCCGGGAACACTGAAGCTTTCTTT.

Concerning this clonotype itself: One end of the junction fails to match germline, which may point to a read error. V is TRBV18 and J is TRBJ2-1, with D possibly TRBD2 on 5 matching bases. There are 14 residues in the CDR3. Germline CDR1 and CDR2: KGHSH and LQKENI. The CDR3 is CASSPPDSNNEQFF. CDR3 DNA sequence: TGTGCCAGCTCACCACCGGACTCCAACAATGAGCAGTTCTTC.

This chain uses TRBV3-1 with TRBJ1-3; no clear D gene. The V and J ends lost 1 base and 4 bases respectively, with 8 bases between them. The V gene's germline CDR1 is LGHDT and CDR2 YNNKEL (reference sequence). The length of the CDR3 is 14 residues. This CDR3 is CASSQVAEGNTIYF. The DNA of the CDR3 is TGTGCCAGCAGCCAAGTGGCCGAGGGAAACACCATATATTTT.

This clonotype was seen a handful of times. The chain employs TRBV20-1 and TRBJ1-2; no clear D gene. Trimming left V 6 bases short and J 6 bases short, with 20 bases between. The CDR3 has 14 amino acids. Germline V lookup: CDR1 DFQATT, CDR2 SNEGSKA (reference sequence). CDR3 DNA sequence: TGCAGTGCACACCAAGGTCATATAACGGATGGCTACACCTTC. It is translated as CSAHQGHITDGYTF.

The V call is TRBV12-3 or TRBV12-4, the J call TRBJ1-1; D is unresolved. V lost 2 bases and J lost 1, with 5 bases in between. This CDR3 is built from 13 residues. The CDR3 sequence: CASSLKENTEAFF. The CDR3 nucleotides read TGTGCCAGCAGTTTAAAGGAGAACACTGAAGCTTTCTTT.

This rearrangement joins TRBV5-1 to TRBJ2-3, with D possibly TRBD2 on 5 matching bases. Trimming shortened V by 2 bases and J by 0 bases, and 13 bases separated the two germline ends. Germline CDR1 reads SGHRS; CDR2 reads YFSETQ. The CDR3 spans 16 residues. CDR3 sequence: CASSFRGPWSTDTQYF. CDR3 sequence (DNA): TGCGCCAGCAGCTTCCGCGGGCCCTGGAGCACAGATACGCAGTATTTT.

This clonotype was observed a handful of times. The chain has TRBV12-3 or TRBV12-4 and TRBJ2-7; D may be TRBD2 (6 bases). With 6 bases removed from V and 2 bases from J, the gap between germline ends came to 14 bases. The CDR3 spans 14 residues. The CDR3 DNA sequence: TGTGCCAGCAGGCGGGACTCCCAAACCTACGAGCAGTACTTC. Its translation is CASRRDSQTYEQYF.

In its sample, this clonotype was seen a few times. The chain couples TRBV5-1 to TRBJ2-7, with D perhaps matching TRBD1 (6 bases). With 1 base removed from V and 0 bases from J, the gap between germline ends came to 11 bases. CDR3 length equals 15 residues. The germline V gene has CDR1 SGHRS and CDR2 YFSETQ. CDR3 loop: CASSLNGDTSYEQYV. The CDR3 nucleotides read TGCGCCAGCAGCTTGAACGGGGACACCTCCTACGAGCAGTACGTC.

The chain carries TRBV4-3 and TRBJ2-7; TRBD2 matches at 8 bases. Per the germline V gene, CDR1 is LGHNA and CDR2 is YSLEER. The J segment lost 2 bases and the V segment lost 0 bases, leaving 9 bases of the junction unmatched. This CDR3 is built from 17 residues. Written as DNA, the CDR3 is TGCGCCAGCAGCCAAGATAGCGGGACCTCACCGGCCTACGAGCAGTACTTC. As protein: CASSQDSGTSPAYEQYF.

This clonotype was observed a single time. An end of the junction differs from the germline gene, which may be a read error. The chain uses TRBV9 and TRBJ1-3, with D unclear. This CDR3 is built from 14 residues. The germline CDR1 and CDR2 sequences are SGDLS and YYNGEE. The CDR3 DNA follows: TGTGCCAGCAGCCTACCGAGCGCTGGAACCACCATATATTTT. Protein: CASSLPSAGTTIYF.

The CDR3, as DNA: TGCAGTGCTGGGCGGACAGGGGTAACCGGGGAGCTGTTTTTT. Protein product: CSAGRTGVTGELFF. This chain connects TRBV20-1 to TRBJ2-2; 9 bases match TRBD1. Per germline, CDR1 DFQATT and CDR2 SNEGSKA (reference sequence). This CDR3 spans 14 amino acids. V was clipped by 5 bases and J by 5 bases; unmatched bases: 6.

The chain couples TRBV4-3 to TRBJ2-6; D gene ambiguous. The germline V and J ends were trimmed by 1 base and 0 bases, with 10 bases remaining between them. Germline V gives CDR1 LGHNA, CDR2 YSLEER. The CDR3 spans 17 residues. The CDR3 DNA reads TGCGCCAGCAGCCAAGGGGGAACCGCCTCTGGGGCCAACGTCCTGACTTTC. Translated: CASSQGGTASGANVLTF.

This clonotype showed up just a few times. The V and J genes are TRBV5-1 and TRBJ1-4; D is uncertain. Germline assignment: CDR1 SGHRS and CDR2 YFSETQ. There are 16 residues in the CDR3. V lost 4 bases, J lost 5 bases, and 18 bases lay in between. DNA for the CDR3: TGCGCCAGCAGCGCTCACCAACAGCACCGGAATGAAAAACTGTTTTTT. The encoded protein is CASSAHQQHRNEKLFF.

The V gene is TRBV20-1, the J gene TRBJ1-2; D not resolved. The CDR3 is 13 residues long. Germline CDR1 and CDR2: DFQATT and SNEGSKA (reference sequence). V gave up 0 bases and J gave up 5 bases, with 10 bases separating them. DNA for the CDR3: TGCAGTGCTAGAGATCGTCACAAGTATGGCTACACCTTC. It translates to CSARDRHKYGYTF.

The J gene is TRBJ2-1, the V gene TRBV7-2; 8 nucleotides agree with TRBD1. The V and J ends lost 1 base and 4 bases, in that order; junction bases with no gene match: 6. Germline V lookup: CDR1 SGHTA, CDR2 FQGNSA. The CDR3 spans 16 residues. CDR3 DNA: TGTGCCAGCAGCTTAGAAGTGAGGACAGGGTACAATGAGCAGTTCTTC. Translating it yields CASSLEVRTGYNEQFF.

The gene calls are TRBV7-6 and TRBJ2-3, with D unresolved. The CDR3 has 15 residues. Germline V gene data show CDR1 as SGHVS and CDR2 as FNYEAQ. Trimming cost V 1 base and J 2 bases, with 10 bases left between them. The CDR3 DNA sequence: TGTGCCAGCAGCTTAGAATTGGGCCTCACAGATACGCAGTATTTT. It encodes CASSLELGLTDTQYF. Full variable domain (missing parts from reference TRBV7-6 and TRBJ2-3): GAGVSQSPRYKVTKRGQDVALRCDPISGHVSLYWYRQALGQGPEFLTYFNYEAQQDKSGLPNDRFSAERPEGSISTLTIQRTEQRDSAMYRCASSLELGLTDTQYFGPGTRLTVL.

This clonotype has just a few counts. The chain is built from TRBV20-1 and TRBJ2-7; TRBD1 aligns across 12 bases. The CDR3 consists of 13 residues. The germline gives CDR1 DFQATT, CDR2 SNEGSKA (reference sequence). With 6 bases clipped from V and 9 bases from J, the junction kept 9 bases outside the gene matches. CDR3 DNA sequence: TGCAGTGCGGGACAGGGGGCGGATAGCGGGCAGTACTTC. It specifies CSAGQGADSGQYF.

The chain couples TRBV9 to TRBJ1-4, with 7 bases aligning to TRBD1. The V gene's germline CDR1 is SGDLS and CDR2 YYNGEE. The CDR3 runs 14 residues. V was pared by 3 bases and J by 4 bases, with 3 bases of the junction left unmatched. Here the CDR3 DNA reads TGTGCCAGCAGCGGGGGACAGATTAATGAAAAACTGTTTTTT. Translation gives CASSGGQINEKLFF.

The chain links TRBV10-3 to TRBJ2-7; D gene uncertain. This CDR3 contains 15 residues. In germline, CDR1 is ENHRY, CDR2 SYGVKD. Between the trimmed V and J ends, which lost 0 bases and 0 bases, there was a span of 9 bases. The CDR3 region has the DNA TGTGCCATCAGTGAGTCTGGGCAGTTCTCCTACGAGCAGTACTTC. Protein sequence: CAISESGQFSYEQYF.

The chain uses TRBV12-3 or TRBV12-4 and TRBJ1-5, with D maybe TRBD1 (6 bases). V lost 8 bases and J lost 1, with 18 bases in between. This CDR3 has 16 amino acids. CDR3 coding DNA: TGTGCCAGCGCCCCATCGGGGGCATCGAGCAATCAGCCCCAGCATTTT. Its translation: CASAPSGASSNQPQHF.